These 9 T cell receptor beta chains came from one sample sequenced in a study of control samples from healthy donors and cancer patients. Produced via immunoSEQ multiplex PCR; TCRdb's table is partial and in-frame only. The data show about 120,000 clones, 90% to 95% seen once. Sequencing was performed on PBMCs. These receptors all come from a man aged 50-60 years with head and neck cancer.

This rearrangement joins TRBV6-5 to TRBJ2-7; D possibly corresponds to TRBD1 (5 bases). The germline gives CDR1 MNHEY, CDR2 SVGAGI. This CDR3 spans 14 amino acids. V shed 2 bases and J shed 3 bases, with 11 bases lying between them. This CDR3 reads CASSYEQGSYEQYF. The CDR3 DNA sequence: TGTGCCAGCAGTTACGAGCAGGGTAGCTACGAGCAGTACTTC.

This clone occurred a few times. The V and J genes are TRBV3-1 (or the pseudogene TRBV3-2) and TRBJ2-4; no clear D. The length of the CDR3 is 12 residues. Trimming left V 0 bases short and J 15 bases short, with 12 bases between. Germline V CDR1 and CDR2: LGHDT, YNNKEL (reference sequence). The CDR3 DNA reads as TGTGCCAGCAGCCAAGATAGTAAGCGTCTGTACTTC. Translated, it gives CASSQDSKRLYF.

The genes are TRBV7-9 and TRBJ2-5; the D is unclear. Germline CDR1 SEHNR, CDR2 FQNEAQ (reference sequence). Trimming pared 4 bases from V and 1 base from J, leaving 13 bases between. The CDR3 extends over 15 amino acids. CDR3 nucleotides: TGTGCCAGCAGCTCGAGTTGGCGGTCCCAAGAGACCCAGTACTTC. This codes for CASSSSWRSQETQYF.

The chain combines TRBV7-2 with TRBJ1-1; D remains unclear. The CDR3 contains 14 residues. Between the trimmed V and J ends, which lost 2 bases and 8 bases, there was a span of 15 bases. The germline V gene encodes CDR1 SGHTA and CDR2 FQGNSA. In DNA, the CDR3 is TGTGCCAGCAGCTTATCGCGATTGGATACAGAAGCTTTCTTT. Translated: CASSLSRLDTEAFF.

The rearrangement joins TRBV10-3 to TRBJ1-2, with TRBD1 matching 9 bases. V lost 3 bases and J lost 6; bases outside the gene matches: 5. CDR1 is ENHRY, CDR2 SYGVKD, per germline. The CDR3 loop spans 14 amino acids. The CDR3 nucleotides are TGTGCCATCAGTGAAACAGGGGGCTCGGATGGCTACACCTTC. Amino acids: CAISETGGSDGYTF.

The chain is built from TRBV2 and TRBJ2-1, with 15 positions matching TRBD2. The junction had 1 base not matched to a gene; V was cut back by 7 bases and J by 0 bases. Germline CDR1 reads SNHLY; CDR2 reads FYNNEI. The CDR3 has 16 amino acids. The CDR3 spells CASKGLAGGSYNEQFF. CDR3 in DNA: TGTGCCAGCAAGGGACTAGCGGGGGGCTCCTACAATGAGCAGTTCTTC.

The chain is built from TRBV7-6 and TRBJ1-1; 7 bases align to TRBD1. V dropped 5 bases and J dropped 8; count of bases not matched to a gene: 11. Germline V gene data show CDR1 as SGHVS and CDR2 as FNYEAQ. This CDR3 is built from 14 residues. Written as DNA, the CDR3 is TGTGCCAGCAGCCGAGGTGGGGGACAGACCGAAGCTTTCTTT. It translates to CASSRGGGQTEAFF.

The gene calls are TRBV5-6 and TRBJ2-1; 10 positions agree with TRBD1. The CDR3 is 14 residues long. Germline trimming cut 5 bases from V and 7 bases from J; bases unmatched to any gene: 6. Germline CDR1 and CDR2: SGHDT and YYEEEE. CDR3 nucleotide sequence: TGTGCCAGCAGACCTGGACAGGGGGGGAATGAGCAGTTCTTC. It encodes CASRPGQGGNEQFF.

This clone showed up just once. The chain joins TRBV19 to TRBJ1-5; 7 bases are a match to TRBD1. This CDR3 region has 17 residues. Germline CDR1 is LNHDA and CDR2 is SQIVND (reference sequence). Losses at the gene ends were 0 bases for V and 0 bases for J; bases not matched to a gene: 5. The CDR3 reads CASSIDLGGISNQPQHF. CDR3 sequence (DNA): TGTGCCAGTAGTATAGATTTAGGGGGCATTAGCAATCAGCCCCAGCATTTT.